The 23 T cell receptor beta chains presented below share a single source sample, sequenced in a study of Graves' ophthalmopathy and Graves' hyperthyroidism. RNA transcripts were the source from which TCR beta CDR3 regions were amplified. Second-round multiplex PCR came after a first-round RT-PCR that employed HTBI primers. Using its own MiXCR run on the multiplex PCR reads, TCRdb lists one record per CDR3 protein. In the table there are about 1.2 million distinct CDR3 sequences, about 36% of which are singletons. Sequences were obtained from peripheral blood or thyroid tissue (not recorded which). The source of these receptors is an adult man with Graves' hyperthyroidism.

This clonotype was detected a few times. The gene calls are TRBV7-7 and TRBJ2-3, with a weak D call TRBD2 (5 bases). V dropped 3 bases and J dropped 1 base, with 11 bases sitting between them. CDR3 length: 15 residues. CDR1 SSHAT and CDR2 FNYEAQ come from the germline V gene (reference sequence). CDR3 protein: CASSFSGSGTDTQYF. DNA for the CDR3: TGTGCCAGCAGCTTTTCGGGGAGTGGCACAGATACGCAGTATTTT. Full variable domain (remainder filled in from reference TRBV7-7 and TRBJ2-3): GAGVSQSPRYKVTKRGQDVTLRCDPISSHATLYWYQQALGQGPEFLTYFNYEAQPDKSGLPSDRFSAERPEGSISTLTIQRTEQRDSAMYRCASSFSGSGTDTQYFGPGTRLTVL.

The chain employs TRBV6-2 or TRBV6-3 and TRBJ2-7; D gene uncertain. This CDR3 has 13 residues. Trimming cost V 0 bases and J 5 bases, with 8 bases left between them. Looked up from germline, CDR1 is MNHEY and CDR2 is SVGEGT. CDR3 amino acids: CASSYSSRDEQYF. The DNA of the CDR3 is TGTGCCAGCAGTTACTCGAGTAGAGACGAGCAGTACTTC.

This clonotype was detected ten times or more. The rearrangement joins TRBV7-2 to TRBJ2-5, with D perhaps matching TRBD2 (7 bases). There are 15 residues in the CDR3. V lost 5 bases, J lost 9 bases, and 22 bases lay in between. Germline V gene sequence: CDR1 SGHTA, CDR2 FQGNSA. The CDR3 DNA reads as TGTGCCAGCAGCGAGATGGGGGGGGCCCCGGGGCCCCAGTACTTC. The encoded protein is CASSEMGGAPGPQYF.

The chain is built from TRBV7-3 and TRBJ1-6; D ambiguous. Deletions cut 0 bases from V and 11 bases from J, with 20 bases between. The germline V gene encodes CDR1 SGHTA and CDR2 FQGTGA. There are 17 residues in the CDR3. In DNA form, the CDR3 reads TGTGCCAGCAGCTTAACAGAACGCCCGGCGGGTGGGGCACCCCTCCACTTT. This translates into CASSLTERPAGGAPLHF.

This clonotype appeared many times. The V and J genes are TRBV7-2 and TRBJ1-1; the D is unclear. The CDR3 is made up of 13 amino acids. The germline V gene encodes CDR1 SGHTA and CDR2 FQGNSA. Trimming removed 1 base from V and 1 base from J, with 4 bases in between. CDR3 DNA sequence: TGTGCCAGCAGCTTAGGCAAGAACACTGAAGCTTTCTTT. Its protein is CASSLGKNTEAFF.

The chain joins TRBV7-9 to TRBJ1-1, with D perhaps matching TRBD1 (6 bases). The CDR3 extends over 15 amino acids. Germline assignment: CDR1 SEHNR and CDR2 FQNEAQ (reference sequence). V lost 1 base and J 0 bases, leaving 9 bases between the germline ends. The CDR3 DNA follows: TGTGCCAGCAGCTTAGGGGACACCATGAACACTGAAGCTTTCTTT. This sequence encodes CASSLGDTMNTEAFF. The full variable domain, with the rest looked up from reference TRBV7-9 and TRBJ1-1, is DTGVSQNPRHKITKRGQNVTFRCDPISEHNRLYWYRQTLGQGPEFLTYFQNEAQLEKSRLLSDRFSAERPKGSFSTLEIQRTEQGDSAMYLCASSLGDTMNTEAFFGQGTRLTVV.

The V and J genes are TRBV5-1 and TRBJ2-7; D is undetermined. V lost 7 bases and J lost 4, with 12 bases in between. Germline assignment: CDR1 SGHRS and CDR2 YFSETQ. The CDR3 is 12 residues long. CDR3 bases: TGCGCCAGCGGAACCGATTCATACGAGCAGTACTTC. Its translation: CASGTDSYEQYF. Full variable domain (remainder filled in from reference TRBV5-1 and TRBJ2-7): KAGVTQTPRYLIKTRGQQVTLSCSPISGHRSVSWYQQTPGQGLQFLFEYFSETQRNKGNFPGRFSGRQFSNSRSEMNVSTLELGDSALYLCASGTDSYEQYFGPGTRLTVT.

This clonotype has a handful of counts. The V and J genes are TRBV20-1 and TRBJ2-5; TRBD2 agrees at 8 bases. CDR1 is DFQATT and CDR2 is SNEGSKA in the germline V gene (reference sequence). CDR3 length equals 15 residues. With 2 bases clipped from V and 4 bases from J, the junction kept 9 bases outside the gene matches. CDR3 sequence (DNA): TGCAGTGCTAGATTTAGGACGGGGGGGCGAGAGACCCAGTACTTC. This codes for CSARFRTGGRETQYF.

The rearrangement links TRBV5-4 to TRBJ1-1; D call uncertain. Germline V CDR1 and CDR2: SGHNT, YYREEE (reference sequence). This CDR3 spans 16 amino acids. Trimming pared 4 bases from V and 0 bases from J, leaving 16 bases between. The CDR3 region has the DNA TGTGCCAGCAGCACCGTCGGGTTACGAATGAACACTGAAGCTTTCTTT. Its protein is CASSTVGLRMNTEAFF.

This clonotype was observed a few times. The chain uses TRBV9 and TRBJ2-5; D gene unclear. V was trimmed by 9 bases and J by 6 bases, leaving 12 bases between them. From germline, CDR1 is SGDLS and CDR2 YYNGEE. The CDR3 extends over 11 amino acids. The CDR3 nucleotides are TGTGCCACCCTAACCGGACAGACCCAGTACTTC. This encodes CATLTGQTQYF.

This clonotype was observed a few times. One end of the junction does not line up with germline, which may come from a read error. This chain joins TRBV29-1 and TRBJ1-2, with a possible D match to TRBD1 (6 bases). Germline V CDR1 and CDR2: SQVTM, ANQGSEA. CDR3 size: 15 residues. The CDR3 spells CASRWPGRGGYGYTF. The CDR3 nucleotides are TGTGCCAGCAGGTGGCCGGGCAGGGGTGGGTATGGCTACACCTTC.

In its sample, this clonotype was seen a few times. This chain connects TRBV11-2 to TRBJ2-5, with TRBD1 matching 7 bases. The CDR3 sequence is 14 residues long. Trimming cost V 5 bases and J 4 bases; bases outside gene matches: 7. Looked up from germline, CDR1 is SGHAT and CDR2 is FQNNGV. The CDR3 sequence is CASSATGASETQYF. In nucleotides, the CDR3 is TGTGCCAGCAGCGCAACAGGGGCGTCAGAGACCCAGTACTTC.

There are many counts of this clonotype. This chain uses TRBV7-8 with TRBJ2-5; weak D call: TRBD2 (6 bases). Germline lookup yields CDR1 SGHVS and CDR2 FQNEAQ. Trimming stripped 4 bases from V and 5 bases from J, with 17 bases between. There are 15 residues in the CDR3. The CDR3 here is CASSWRGYPSETQYF. CDR3 DNA: TGTGCCAGCAGCTGGCGGGGCTACCCATCGGAGACCCAGTACTTC.

This clonotype was seen repeatedly, ten times or more. The rearrangement uses TRBV2 and TRBJ2-5; D remains ambiguous. Germline CDR1 SNHLY, CDR2 FYNNEI. CDR3 length: 12 amino acids. V shed 9 bases and J shed 4 bases, with 12 bases lying between them. CDR3 coding DNA: TGTGCCAGAACCAGCCCGAGAGAGACCCAGTACTTC. It codes for CARTSPRETQYF.

In this sample, this clonotype turned up once. The CDR3 DNA follows: TGTGCCAGTTTTGTGGGAATGAACTATGGCTACACCTTC. Its translation: CASFVGMNYGYTF. This chain joins TRBV19 and TRBJ1-2; D unresolved. V lost 8 bases, J lost 2 bases, and 12 bases lay in between. Germline assignment: CDR1 LNHDA and CDR2 SQIVND (reference sequence). The CDR3 has 13 residues.

This rearrangement joins TRBV24-1 to TRBJ1-2, with TRBD1 identical over 7 bases. V shed 9 bases, J shed 5 bases, and the junction held 5 bases outside the gene matches. Germline CDR1 is KGHDR and CDR2 is SFDVKD. There are 12 residues in the CDR3. CDR3 protein: CATRDRKYGYTF. CDR3 in DNA: TGTGCCACCCGGGACAGAAAGTATGGCTACACCTTC.

This clonotype was detected many times. The J gene is TRBJ1-1, the V gene TRBV29-1, with no clear D. Germline loops: CDR1 SQVTM, CDR2 ANQGSEA. V dropped 5 bases and J dropped 5 bases, with 6 bases sitting between them. The CDR3 length is 10 residues. CDR3 amino acids: CSVRGTEAFF. The CDR3 nucleotides are TGCAGCGTTCGGGGAACTGAAGCTTTCTTT.

This clonotype was recorded a few times. The chain uses TRBV4-3 and TRBJ2-7, with 11 bases identical to TRBD2. Germline V gene data show CDR1 as LGHNA and CDR2 as YSLEER. CDR3 length: 15 residues. Trimming cost V 4 bases and J 0 bases; bases outside gene matches: 2. As DNA, the CDR3 is TGCGCCAGCAGCCTACTAGCGGGGGCCTCCTACGAGCAGTACTTC. Amino acids: CASSLLAGASYEQYF.

A few counts support this clonotype. The chain has TRBV3-1 and TRBJ2-7, with unresolved D. V lost 0 bases, J lost 6 bases, and 12 bases lay in between. Germline CDR1 LGHDT, CDR2 YNNKEL (reference sequence). The CDR3 sequence is 14 residues long. The DNA for the CDR3 is TGTGCCAGCAGCCAAGATTTCCAGGCTAGCGAGCAGTACTTC. It encodes CASSQDFQASEQYF.

V usage is TRBV29-1 and J usage is TRBJ2-7, with D possibly being TRBD2 (7 bases). The CDR3 has 12 residues. V was cut by 6 bases and J by 6 bases, with 15 bases left in between. Germline V gene data show CDR1 as SQVTM and CDR2 as ANQGSEA. CDR3 nucleotide sequence: TGCAGCGTGGGGGGGGCTACGAGCGAGCAGTACTTC. It encodes CSVGGATSEQYF.

This clonotype was counted ten times or more. This CDR3 reads CASGPGTEYEQYF. The CDR3 DNA follows: TGTGCCAGTGGTCCCGGGACGGAATACGAGCAGTACTTC. This chain connects TRBV19 to TRBJ2-7; D is tentatively TRBD1 or TRBD2 (5 bases each). The V gene's germline CDR1 is LNHDA and CDR2 SQIVND (reference sequence). The CDR3 covers 13 residues. Trimming cost V 8 bases and J 4 bases, with 15 bases left between them.

This clonotype came up many times. The chain is built from TRBV4-2 and TRBJ2-5, with D unresolved. Trimming shortened V by 2 bases and J by 1 base, and 11 bases separated the two germline ends. Germline V gene lookup returns CDR1 LGHNA and CDR2 YNFKEQ. The CDR3 loop spans 15 amino acids. The CDR3 protein is CASSQIGRTQETQYF. The DNA for the CDR3 is TGTGCCAGCAGCCAAATAGGACGGACCCAAGAGACCCAGTACTTC.

The chain is built from TRBV29-1 and TRBJ2-5, with 8 bases fitting TRBD2. CDR1 is SQVTM, CDR2 ANQGSEA, per germline. The length of the CDR3 is 16 residues. The ends lost 5 bases at V and 7 bases at J; junction bases unmatched: 18. CDR3 DNA: TGCAGCGTTCGCCCGGGGGGGGGCACCGGGAGGGGGACCCAGTACTTC. This gives the protein CSVRPGGGTGRGTQYF. The full variable domain, with the rest looked up from reference TRBV29-1 and TRBJ2-5, is SAVISQKPSRDICQRGTSLTIQCQVDSQVTMMFWYRQQPGQSLTLIATANQGSEATYESGFVIDKFPISRPNLTFSTLTVSNMSPEDSSIYLCSVRPGGGTGRGTQYFGPGTRLLVL.